This T cell receptor (beta chain) was identified during a study of blood T cell dynamics during melanoma immunotherapy. Across the study: Patients with metastatic melanoma got pembrolizumab or nivolumab-ipilimumab as first-line care.

Indicated time point: pre-treatment baseline. Disease control meant complete response, partial response or stable disease at 12 weeks. Assay used: immunoSEQ multiplex PCR; TCRdb lists only in-frame clones, some missing. The repertoire holds some 9,900 clones, with 89% as singletons. The clonotype was recovered from a human donor with melanoma. This material consisted of blood, taken from a patient treated with checkpoint blockade.

DNA for the CDR3: TGTGCCAGTCGAACCTTTAGCGGGAGGTCGAGCTCCTACGAGCAGTACTTC. Protein product: CASRTFSGRSSSYEQYF. The chain links TRBV11-2 to TRBJ2-7, with 10 positions matching TRBD2. The CDR3 sequence is 17 residues long. The V and J ends lost 9 bases and 0 bases, in that order; junction bases with no gene match: 14. Germline CDR1 reads SGHAT; CDR2 reads FQNNGV. The full variable domain, its missing parts supplied by reference TRBV11-2 and TRBJ2-7, is EAGVAQSPRYKIIEKRQSVAFWCNPISGHATLYWYQQILGQGPKLLIQFQNNGVVDDSQLPKDRFSAERLKGVDSTLKIQPAKLEDSAVYLCASRTFSGRSSSYEQYFGPGTRLTVT.